This TCR beta chain was recovered during a study of blood T cell repertoires in COVID-19. Study-wide background: Italy, Spain and the United States were the sources of the convalescent and acute COVID-19 samples. PBMCs, B-cell-depleted T cells, or T cells were the source of the cDNA or gDNA that made up the material.

Per the study methods: Amplifying reference gene primers gave estimates of nucleated cell counts. Data came from immunoSEQ multiplex PCR; TCRdb stores just in-frame clones and leaves some out. V and J calls and clone size come straight from that table; D and trimming were deduced from the DNA. Of roughly 180,000 clones listed, around 74% were seen once; the top ten hold 8.1%. The length of the CDR3 is 16 residues. Germline assignment: CDR1 LNHNV and CDR2 YYDKDF (reference sequence). The trim removed 0 bases at V and 4 bases at J, leaving 8 bases unmatched. The sequencing sample was made of peripheral blood. The chain is built from TRBV15 and TRBJ2-5; 7 positions agree with TRBD2. This TCR was recovered from a woman aged 55-69 years with COVID-19, enrolled during active disease. CDR3 region: CATSREVWASGETQYF. CDR3 in DNA: TGTGCCACCAGCAGAGAAGTCTGGGCTAGCGGAGAGACCCAGTACTTC.